This T cell receptor beta chain was documented in a study of response to subunit inactivated influenza vaccine. Study-level findings and limits: The study's authors posited that every seasonal influenza vaccination enlists few new T cells.

This CDR3 region has 13 residues. CDR1 MGHRA and CDR2 YSYEKL come from the germline V gene. The V and J ends lost 0 bases and 3 bases respectively, with 6 bases between them. This clonotype was seen repeatedly, ten times or more. Its antigen is undetermined. TCRdb redid the calling of the RT-PCR reads with MiXCR, one entry per CDR3 protein. The sample has hundreds of thousands of distinct CDR3 sequences, 7.5% to 8.5% seen once. The receptor was derived from a man aged 45 to 75 who received an inactivated influenza vaccine. Source: PBMCs from blood, taken less than 30 months after vaccination. V gene TRBV4-1 combines with J gene TRBJ2-7; D unresolved. This CDR3 is CASSQEQNYEQYF. CDR3 DNA sequence: TGCGCCAGCAGCCAAGAACAGAACTACGAGCAGTACTTC.